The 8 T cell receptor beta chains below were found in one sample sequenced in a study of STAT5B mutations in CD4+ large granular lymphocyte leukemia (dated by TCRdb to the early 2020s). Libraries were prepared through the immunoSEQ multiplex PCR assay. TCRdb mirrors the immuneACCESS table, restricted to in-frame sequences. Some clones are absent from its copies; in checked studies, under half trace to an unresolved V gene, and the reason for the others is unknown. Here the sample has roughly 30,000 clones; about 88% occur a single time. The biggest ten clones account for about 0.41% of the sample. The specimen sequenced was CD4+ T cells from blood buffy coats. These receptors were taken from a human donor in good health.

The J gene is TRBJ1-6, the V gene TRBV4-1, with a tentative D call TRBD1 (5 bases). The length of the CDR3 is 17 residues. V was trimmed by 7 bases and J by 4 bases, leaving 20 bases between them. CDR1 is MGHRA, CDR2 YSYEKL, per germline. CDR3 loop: CASTDYTRTGYNSPLHF. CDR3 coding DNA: TGCGCCAGCACCGACTACACTCGTACAGGATATAATTCACCCCTCCACTTT.

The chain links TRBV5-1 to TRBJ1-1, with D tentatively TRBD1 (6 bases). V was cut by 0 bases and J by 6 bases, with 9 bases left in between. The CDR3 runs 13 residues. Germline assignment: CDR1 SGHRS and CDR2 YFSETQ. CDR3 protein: CASSLAGQSEAFF. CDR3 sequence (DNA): TGCGCCAGCAGCTTGGCAGGACAGTCTGAAGCTTTCTTT.

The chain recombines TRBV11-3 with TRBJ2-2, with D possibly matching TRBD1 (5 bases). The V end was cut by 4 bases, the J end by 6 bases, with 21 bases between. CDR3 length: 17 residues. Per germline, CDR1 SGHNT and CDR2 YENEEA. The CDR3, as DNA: TGTGCCAGCAGCTCCCGTCTGTCTAGGGGTAGTGCCGGGGAGCTGTTTTTT. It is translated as CASSSRLSRGSAGELFF.

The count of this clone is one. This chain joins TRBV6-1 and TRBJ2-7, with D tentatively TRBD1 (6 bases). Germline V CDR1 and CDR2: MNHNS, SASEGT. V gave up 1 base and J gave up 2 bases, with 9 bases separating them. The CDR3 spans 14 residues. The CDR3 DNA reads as TGTGCCAGCAGTGAAGTCAGGGGAGCCTACGAGCAGTACTTC. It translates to CASSEVRGAYEQYF.

This CDR3 reads CASSPRTGLNNEQFF. For the CDR3, the DNA is TGCGCCAGCAGCCCTAGGACAGGGCTGAACAATGAGCAGTTCTTC. J is TRBJ2-1 and V is TRBV5-1, with TRBD1 matching 8 bases. J gave up 5 bases and V 4 bases, and 8 bases lay outside the gene matches. Germline lookup yields CDR1 SGHRS and CDR2 YFSETQ. This CDR3 is 15 amino acids long.

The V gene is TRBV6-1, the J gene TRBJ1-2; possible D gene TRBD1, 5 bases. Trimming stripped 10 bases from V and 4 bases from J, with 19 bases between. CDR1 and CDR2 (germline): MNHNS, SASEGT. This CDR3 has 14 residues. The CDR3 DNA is TGTGCCACGCAAACGGGGCAGGGAGGCTATGGCTACACCTTC. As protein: CATQTGQGGYGYTF.

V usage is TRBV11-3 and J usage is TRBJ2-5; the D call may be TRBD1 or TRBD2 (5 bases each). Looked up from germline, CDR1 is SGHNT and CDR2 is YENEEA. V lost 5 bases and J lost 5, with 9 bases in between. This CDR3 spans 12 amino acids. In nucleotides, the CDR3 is TGTGCCAGCAGCCGGGGCGCGGAGACCCAGTACTTC. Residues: CASSRGAETQYF.

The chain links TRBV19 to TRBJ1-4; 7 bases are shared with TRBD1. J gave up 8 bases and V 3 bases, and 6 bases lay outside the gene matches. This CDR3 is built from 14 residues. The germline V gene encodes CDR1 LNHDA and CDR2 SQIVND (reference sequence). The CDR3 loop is CASSMDRSLEKLFF. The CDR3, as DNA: TGTGCCAGTAGTATGGACAGGTCCCTAGAAAAACTGTTTTTT.